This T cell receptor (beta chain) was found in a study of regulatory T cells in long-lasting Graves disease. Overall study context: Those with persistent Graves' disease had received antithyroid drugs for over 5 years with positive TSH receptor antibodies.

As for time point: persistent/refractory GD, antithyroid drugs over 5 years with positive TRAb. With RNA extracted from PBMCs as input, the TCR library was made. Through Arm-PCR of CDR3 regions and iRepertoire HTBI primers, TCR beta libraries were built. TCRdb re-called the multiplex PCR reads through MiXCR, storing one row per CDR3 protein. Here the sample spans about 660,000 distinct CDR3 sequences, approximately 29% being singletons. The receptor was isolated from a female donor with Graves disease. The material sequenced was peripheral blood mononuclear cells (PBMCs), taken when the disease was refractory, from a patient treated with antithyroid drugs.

CDR3 nucleotide sequence: TGTGCCAGCAGTTTCTCCCAGACTGGGGCCAGGGAGCTGTTTTTT. It is translated as CASSFSQTGARELFF. V and J are TRBV12-3 or TRBV12-4 and TRBJ2-2, with D maybe TRBD1 (5 bases). V was pared by 3 bases and J by 9 bases, with 17 bases between. The CDR3 has 15 residues.